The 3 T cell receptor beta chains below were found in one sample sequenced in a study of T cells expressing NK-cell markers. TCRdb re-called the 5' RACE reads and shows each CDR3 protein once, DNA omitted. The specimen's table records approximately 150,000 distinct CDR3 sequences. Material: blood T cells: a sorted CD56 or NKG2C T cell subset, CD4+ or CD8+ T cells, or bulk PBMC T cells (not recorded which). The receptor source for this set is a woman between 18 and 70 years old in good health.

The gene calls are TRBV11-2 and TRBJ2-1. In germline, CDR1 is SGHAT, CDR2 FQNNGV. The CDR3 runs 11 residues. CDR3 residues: CASLWLGEQFF.

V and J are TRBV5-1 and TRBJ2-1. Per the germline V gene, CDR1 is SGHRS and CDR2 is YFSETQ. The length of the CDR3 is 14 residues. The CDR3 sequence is CASSLAVTFNEQFF.

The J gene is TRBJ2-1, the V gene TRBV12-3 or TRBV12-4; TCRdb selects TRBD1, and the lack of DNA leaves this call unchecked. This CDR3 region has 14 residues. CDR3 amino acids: CASNPPGPYNEQFF.